Listed below are T cell receptor beta chains from one sample, sequenced in a study of CD8 T cells in Susac syndrome. TCRdb recomputed calls from the immunoSEQ multiplex PCR reads with MiXCR, one row per CDR3 protein. The data contain 150,000 to 200,000 distinct CDR3 sequences, roughly 95% of them seen just once; the ten biggest clones take up about 0.1%. Sample: CD4+ T cells from PBMCs. These receptors came from a human donor with multiple sclerosis. CDR3s include the opening cysteine and the closing phenylalanine or tryptophan. D genes are given only for firm matches. The size entry is marked missing in some rows and otherwise reads once, few, many or a size class.

D,size,V,J,CDR3,DNA
NA,NA,TRBV9,TRBJ2-5,CASSGRHTGTSDQYF,TGTGCCAGCAGCGGACGTCACACGGGTACATCAGACCAGTACTTC
NA,NA,TRBV7-2,TRBJ1-5,CASSLYGDQPQHF,TGTGCCAGCAGCTTATACGGGGATCAGCCCCAGCATTTT
TRBD1,NA,TRBV12-3/TRBV12-4,TRBJ1-5,CASSLGQAREPQHF,TGTGCCAGCAGTTTGGGACAGGCGAGGGAGCCCCAGCATTTT
TRBD2,NA,TRBV24-1,TRBJ2-1,CATSEASGRKGGDEQFF,TGTGCCACCAGTGAGGCTAGCGGGAGAAAGGGTGGTGATGAGCAGTTCTTC
NA,once,TRBV28,TRBJ2-7,CASTSGGDGAYEQYF,TGTGCCAGCACCAGCGGCGGGGACGGGGCCTACGAGCAGTACTTC
NA,once,TRBV5-1,TRBJ2-7,CASSLGPGAISYEQYF,TGCGCCAGCAGCTTGGGTCCAGGGGCGATCTCCTACGAGCAGTACTTC
NA,NA,TRBV7-9,TRBJ2-3,CASSLTSGLASADTQYF,TGTGCCAGCAGCTTAACGTCAGGGCTAGCATCCGCAGATACGCAGTATTTT
NA,NA,TRBV28,TRBJ2-1,CASNRLVLNEQFF,TGTGCCAGCAATCGACTAGTCCTAAATGAGCAGTTCTTC
NA,NA,TRBV24-1,TRBJ2-1,CATGHSSYNEQFF,TGTGCCACCGGTCATAGCTCCTACAATGAGCAGTTCTTC
NA,NA,TRBV11-2,TRBJ1-2,CASSSVVSGYTF,TGTGCCAGCAGCTCGGTAGTGTCCGGCTACACCTTC
NA,NA,TRBV7-6,TRBJ2-5,CASSFGNQETQYF,TGTGCCAGCAGCTTTGGGAACCAAGAGACCCAGTACTTC
NA,NA,TRBV6-2/TRBV6-3,TRBJ1-2,CASSLSRGYTF,TGTGCCAGCAGTCTGTCACGCGGCTACACCTTC
NA,NA,TRBV7-9,TRBJ1-2,CASSSVGGLQSYGYTF,TGTGCCAGCAGCTCCGTGGGGGGTCTACAAAGCTATGGCTACACCTTC
NA,NA,TRBV4-3,TRBJ2-7,CASSQLAEGYEQYF,TGCGCCAGCAGCCAATTGGCCGAAGGCTACGAGCAGTACTTC
TRBD2,NA,TRBV5-4,TRBJ2-4,CASSRPGDYKNIQYF,TGTGCCAGCAGCCGGCCTGGGGACTACAAAAACATTCAGTACTTC
NA,NA,TRBV30,TRBJ1-1,CAWSRRTEAFF,TGTGCCTGGAGCCGGAGGACTGAAGCTTTCTTT
TRBD1,NA,TRBV5-1,TRBJ1-3,CASSLTGDGNTIYF,TGCGCCAGCAGCTTAACAGGGGATGGAAACACCATATATTTT
TRBD2,NA,TRBV29-1,TRBJ2-3,CSAASGGSTDTQYF,TGCAGCGCGGCTAGCGGGGGTTCCACAGATACGCAGTATTTT
TRBD2,NA,TRBV18,TRBJ2-1,CASSPGTSGQRLLGSYNEQFF,TGTGCCAGCTCACCAGGGACTAGCGGGCAACGACTTCTGGGATCCTACAATGAGCAGTTCTTC
NA,NA,TRBV20-1,TRBJ1-3,CSARVKGTGNTIYF,TGCAGTGCTAGAGTAAAGGGAACTGGAAACACCATATATTTT
TRBD1,NA,TRBV3-1,TRBJ2-7,CATRGTASSYEQYF,TGTGCCACCAGGGGGACAGCGAGCTCCTACGAGCAGTACTTC
NA,NA,TRBV20-1,TRBJ2-2,CSARYRTGELFF,TGCAGTGCTCGCTACCGCACCGGGGAGCTGTTTTTT
NA,NA,TRBV20-1,TRBJ1-2,CSARIQGDPDGYTF,TGCAGTGCTAGAATCCAGGGCGACCCGGACGGCTACACCTTC
NA,NA,TRBV28,TRBJ2-3,CASSPRGREDTQYF,TGTGCCAGCAGCCCCAGGGGGAGGGAGGATACGCAGTATTTT
TRBD2,few,TRBV3-1,TRBJ2-2,CASSKPGGSTTGELFF,TGTGCCAGCAGCAAGCCGGGCGGGAGTACGACCGGGGAGCTGTTTTTT
NA,NA,TRBV5-1,TRBJ1-2,CASSLRQRAGYGYTF,TGCGCCAGCAGCTTGCGACAGCGGGCCGGGTATGGCTACACCTTC
TRBD1,NA,TRBV4-3,TRBJ2-7,CASSRTGTALDEQYF,TGCGCCAGCAGCCGTACCGGGACAGCTTTAGACGAGCAGTACTTC
TRBD2,NA,TRBV7-3,TRBJ2-5,CASSLMAGGPETQYF,TGTGCCAGCAGCTTAATGGCGGGAGGGCCCGAGACCCAGTACTTC
NA,NA,TRBV20-1,TRBJ2-1,CSATVTAYNEQFF,TGCAGTGCTACCGTGACGGCCTACAATGAGCAGTTCTTC
NA,NA,TRBV6-6,TRBJ1-1,CASSSISPGNTEAFF,TGTGCCAGCTCCAGTATATCCCCCGGCAACACTGAAGCTTTCTTT
NA,NA,TRBV5-1,TRBJ2-5,CASSLLASQETQYF,TGCGCCAGCAGCTTGTTGGCGAGCCAAGAGACCCAGTACTTC
NA,NA,TRBV25-1,TRBJ2-1,CASSEWARSSYNEQFF,TGTGCCAGCAGTGAATGGGCCCGGAGCTCCTACAATGAGCAGTTCTTC
NA,NA,TRBV3-1,TRBJ2-7,CASSRGAGSYEQYF,TGTGCCAGCAGCCGGGGAGCTGGGTCCTACGAGCAGTACTTC
NA,NA,TRBV4-3,TRBJ2-6,CASSHRGFTITGANVLTF,TGCGCCAGCAGCCACCGGGGCTTTACCATTACCGGGGCCAACGTCCTGACTTTC
NA,NA,TRBV18,TRBJ1-1,CASSSTANTEAFF,TGTGCCAGTTCTTCCACAGCGAACACTGAAGCTTTCTTT
TRBD2,NA,TRBV20-1,TRBJ2-1,CSARGSGGRVYNEQFF,TGCAGTGCTAGAGGTTCCGGCGGGAGGGTTTACAATGAGCAGTTCTTC
TRBD1,NA,TRBV28,TRBJ2-7,CASCGTGADYEQYF,TGTGCCAGCTGCGGCACAGGGGCGGACTACGAGCAGTACTTC
NA,NA,TRBV28,TRBJ2-5,CASSKGVYQETQYF,TGTGCCAGCAGTAAAGGCGTTTACCAAGAGACCCAGTACTTC
NA,NA,TRBV30,TRBJ1-4,CAGVMKATNEKLFF,TGTGCCGGGGTGATGAAGGCAACTAATGAAAAACTGTTTTTT
NA,NA,TRBV20-1,TRBJ1-1,CSASIQARGTEAFF,TGCAGTGCTAGTATCCAGGCCCGTGGGACTGAAGCTTTCTTT
NA,NA,TRBV30,TRBJ1-1,CAWSVNTEAFF,TGTGCCTGGAGTGTCAACACTGAAGCTTTCTTT
NA,once,TRBV19,TRBJ2-3,CASGTFLTDTQYF,TGTGCCAGTGGGACATTCCTAACAGATACGCAGTATTTT
NA,NA,TRBV30,TRBJ1-2,CAWSTGVSGGYTF,TGTGCCTGGAGTACGGGAGTATCGGGAGGCTACACCTTC
TRBD2,NA,TRBV5-6,TRBJ2-3,CASSVPGLARNTQYF,TGTGCCAGCAGTGTCCCGGGACTAGCGAGGAATACGCAGTATTTT